The 32 T cell receptor beta chains listed next were all sequenced from one sample in a study of CD8 T cells in ankylosing spondylitis. Findings and limits, study-wide: A TCR beta motif of 8 or 9 highly homologous variants appeared characteristic of ankylosing spondylitis blood.

No antigen is known for these receptors. TCRdb re-called the 5' RACE reads with MiXCR, one entry per CDR3 protein. This table holds some 800,000 distinct CDR3 sequences, about an eighth found once. The specimen sequenced was blood, either unsorted or a sorted T cell fraction (not recorded which). Receptor source: a male donor with ankylosing spondylitis.

This clonotype turned up a few times. The chain couples TRBV11-2 to TRBJ2-5; TRBD2 matches 13 bases. The CDR3 is 15 residues long. Germline loops: CDR1 SGHAT, CDR2 FQNNGV. Trimming took 4 bases from V and 5 from J; bases not matched to a gene: 4. CDR3 DNA sequence: TGTGCCAGCAGCTCGACTAGCGGGAGGAGTGAGACCCAGTACTTC. Encoded protein: CASSSTSGRSETQYF.

In its sample, this clonotype was seen a few times. The chain joins TRBV4-3 to TRBJ1-1; D not certain. From germline, CDR1 is LGHNA and CDR2 YSLEER. V was cut by 5 bases and J by 3 bases, with 13 bases left in between. The CDR3 spans 14 residues. DNA of the CDR3: TGCGCCAGCAGCACGTCCGTCTGGGACACTGAAGCTTTCTTT. Translation: CASSTSVWDTEAFF.

On this clonotype: Germline is not matched at one junction end, which may reflect a read error. This chain links TRBV7-9 with TRBJ2-3; D ambiguous. The CDR3 consists of 8 residues. Germline CDR1 is SEHNR and CDR2 is FQNEAQ (reference sequence). The CDR3 here is CASSPEWF. DNA for the CDR3: TGTGCCAGCAGCCCGGAGTGGTTT.

This clonotype was picked up many times. The chain recombines TRBV10-3 with TRBJ2-5; D not certain. Germline CDR1 and CDR2: ENHRY and SYGVKD. The CDR3 sequence is 15 residues long. The ends were cut back, 3 bases at V and 5 bases at J, with 16 bases in the middle. The CDR3 protein is CAISDPRQVGETQYF. The CDR3 DNA sequence: TGTGCCATCAGTGACCCCAGGCAGGTGGGGGAGACCCAGTACTTC.

This clonotype was observed a few times. The genes are TRBV20-1 and TRBJ2-7; the match to TRBD2 covers 11 bases. This CDR3 is 15 amino acids long. CDR1 is DFQATT and CDR2 is SNEGSKA in the germline V gene (reference sequence). The V segment lost 6 bases and the J segment 3 bases; nucleotides outside the gene matches: 10. The CDR3 loop reads CSAPFSGGVIYEQYF. The CDR3 region has the DNA TGCAGTGCGCCTTTTAGCGGGGGGGTCATCTACGAGCAGTACTTC.

CDR3 nucleotides: TGTGCCAGCAGTGTGGCTTCCTACGAGCAGTACTTC. Its translation is CASSVASYEQYF. V and J are TRBV2 and TRBJ2-7; no clear D. Germline CDR1 reads SNHLY; CDR2 reads FYNNEI. CDR3 length: 12 amino acids. Trimming pared 4 bases from V and 1 base from J, leaving 5 bases between.

V and J are TRBV29-1 and TRBJ2-1, with 7 bases that match TRBD2. This CDR3 comprises 13 residues. Germline V gene lookup returns CDR1 SQVTM and CDR2 ANQGSEA. V lost 1 base and J lost 5; bases outside the gene matches: 2. CDR3 in amino acids: CSVEGLADNEQFF. CDR3 sequence (DNA): TGCAGCGTTGAAGGCCTAGCGGACAATGAGCAGTTCTTC.

This clonotype was seen ten or more times. The CDR3 region has the DNA TGCAGCGTGACGTCCGGCAATAGTTGGGGCACAGATACGCAGTATTTT. It translates to CSVTSGNSWGTDTQYF. This chain links TRBV29-1 with TRBJ2-3; D not resolved. Trimming took 6 bases from V and 1 from J, leaving 20 bases between them. CDR3 size: 16 residues. Looked up from germline, CDR1 is SQVTM and CDR2 is ANQGSEA.

The V and J genes are TRBV20-1 and TRBJ2-7; D unclear. Between the trimmed V and J ends, which lost 0 bases and 2 bases, there was a span of 11 bases. The CDR3 consists of 14 residues. In germline, CDR1 is DFQATT, CDR2 SNEGSKA (reference sequence). CDR3 sequence (DNA): TGCAGTGCTAGAGATGTGGCAGGCGCCTACGAGCAGTACTTC. This codes for CSARDVAGAYEQYF.

This clonotype was seen only a few times. The CDR3, as DNA: TGTGCCAGCAGTCAGGGACTAGCGGCAAACTACGAGCAGTACTTC. Translating it yields CASSQGLAANYEQYF. The rearrangement joins TRBV2 to TRBJ2-7, with 11 bases fitting TRBD2. Germline-derived CDR1 and CDR2 are SNHLY and FYNNEI. This CDR3 has 15 residues. The junction had 6 bases not matched to a gene; V was cut back by 5 bases and J by 3 bases.

Many counts were recorded for this clonotype. The chain couples TRBV20-1 to TRBJ1-1; D is perhaps TRBD1 (6 bases). The CDR3 runs to 12 residues. Trimming stripped 3 bases from V and 4 bases from J, with 9 bases between. Per germline, CDR1 DFQATT and CDR2 SNEGSKA (reference sequence). The CDR3 nucleotides read TGCAGTGCTAGCCACAGGGTCACTGAAGCTTTCTTT. It is translated as CSASHRVTEAFF.

Written as DNA, the CDR3 is TGTGCCAGCAGTTACACTCTGATTGGGCCCGGGGAGCTGTTTTTT. Its translation: CASSYTLIGPGELFF. The chain has TRBV6-2 or TRBV6-3 and TRBJ2-2; D unresolved. Looked up from germline, CDR1 is MNHEY and CDR2 is SVGEGT. The CDR3 has 15 residues. V lost 2 bases, J lost 6 bases, and 13 bases lay in between.

This clonotype has just a few counts. The chain carries TRBV5-1 and TRBJ2-1; D is ambiguous. The germline CDR1 and CDR2 sequences are SGHRS and YFSETQ. Between the trimmed V and J ends, which lost 4 bases and 0 bases, there was a span of 11 bases. This CDR3 has 15 amino acids. The CDR3 spells CASSADPSSYNEQFF. The CDR3 bases are TGCGCCAGCAGCGCCGACCCGAGCTCCTACAATGAGCAGTTCTTC. Based on the CDR3 plus reference TRBV5-1 and TRBJ2-1, the full variable domain is KAGVTQTPRYLIKTRGQQVTLSCSPISGHRSVSWYQQTPGQGLQFLFEYFSETQRNKGNFPGRFSGRQFSNSRSEMNVSTLELGDSALYLCASSADPSSYNEQFFGPGTRLTVL.

The chain is built from TRBV9 and TRBJ2-7; 9 bases agree with TRBD2. Germline assignment: CDR1 SGDLS and CDR2 YYNGEE. V was pared by 0 bases and J by 4 bases, with 5 bases of the junction left unmatched. CDR3 size: 15 residues. For the CDR3, the DNA is TGTGCCAGCAGCGTAGAGGTTAGCGGGAGATACGAGCAGTACTTC. Translation: CASSVEVSGRYEQYF.

This clonotype was recorded many times. The V call is TRBV6-5, the J call TRBJ2-7, with TRBD1 as a possible D gene (6 bases). The CDR3 length is 15 residues. Germline lookup yields CDR1 MNHEY and CDR2 SVGAGI. Trimming cost V 3 bases and J 2 bases, with 14 bases left between them. The chain's CDR3 is CASSYEGNRAYEQYF. In DNA form, the CDR3 reads TGTGCCAGCAGTTATGAAGGGAACAGGGCCTACGAGCAGTACTTC.

The chain uses TRBV4-2 and TRBJ2-1; TRBD2 matches at 8 bases. Germline CDR1 and CDR2: LGHNA and YNFKEQ. With V trimmed by 1 base and J by 5 bases, 1 base remained unmatched. The CDR3 loop spans 14 amino acids. The CDR3 region is CASSQAGGHNEQFF. DNA of the CDR3: TGTGCCAGCAGCCAAGCGGGGGGGCACAATGAGCAGTTCTTC.

The genes are TRBV4-1 and TRBJ2-3; 12 bases align to TRBD2. There are 15 residues in the CDR3. Germline CDR1 is MGHRA and CDR2 is YSYEKL. V was clipped by 6 bases and J by 3 bases; unmatched bases: 4. As DNA, the CDR3 is TGCGCCAGCAGGGAGACTAGCGGGAGAACAGATACGCAGTATTTT. Its protein is CASRETSGRTDTQYF.

This clonotype came up a few times. The rearrangement joins TRBV20-1 to TRBJ2-1; no clear D. The V gene's germline CDR1 is DFQATT and CDR2 SNEGSKA (reference sequence). Trimming stripped 3 bases from V and 4 bases from J, with 16 bases between. The CDR3 totals 15 residues. The CDR3 sequence: CSASSLPRSYNEQFF. Here the CDR3 DNA reads TGCAGTGCTAGTTCCCTCCCCCGCTCATACAATGAGCAGTTCTTC.

The rearrangement uses TRBV3-1 and TRBJ2-5, with 8 bases lining up with TRBD1. J gave up 5 bases and V 3 bases, and 11 bases lay outside the gene matches. CDR1 is LGHDT, CDR2 YNNKEL, per germline (reference sequence). This CDR3 is 16 amino acids long. This CDR3 is CASSHLRQTGEETQYF. The CDR3 coding sequence is TGTGCCAGCAGCCACTTGCGACAGACAGGGGAGGAGACCCAGTACTTC.

This clonotype occurred a few times. J is TRBJ1-4 and V is TRBV10-3; D ambiguous. Trimming removed 6 bases at V and 0 bases at J, with 5 bases between. Germline CDR1 reads ENHRY; CDR2 reads SYGVKD. This CDR3 has 13 amino acids. CDR3 coding DNA: TGTGCCATCAGGGGCTCAACTAATGAAAAACTGTTTTTT. Protein sequence: CAIRGSTNEKLFF.

V usage is TRBV20-1 and J usage is TRBJ2-2, with 10 positions matching TRBD2. The CDR3 sequence is 14 residues long. V lost 3 bases to trimming and J lost 7 bases; unmatched junction nucleotides: 5. Germline V gene lookup returns CDR1 DFQATT and CDR2 SNEGSKA (reference sequence). The CDR3 protein is CSARAAGGLGELFF. Here the CDR3 DNA reads TGCAGTGCTAGGGCAGCGGGAGGGCTCGGGGAGCTGTTTTTT.

This chain joins TRBV20-1 and TRBJ1-5; D is possibly TRBD1 (5 bases). Germline V gives CDR1 DFQATT, CDR2 SNEGSKA (reference sequence). The CDR3 length is 14 residues. Trimming left V 4 bases short and J 0 bases short, with 10 bases between. The CDR3 DNA reads as TGCAGTGCTACAGGGAGTTATAGCAATCAGCCCCAGCATTTT. It encodes CSATGSYSNQPQHF.

Only a few counts were recorded for this clonotype. J is TRBJ2-7 and V is TRBV7-8; a possible D gene is TRBD2 (5 bases). The CDR3 is 14 residues long. Germline loops: CDR1 SGHVS, CDR2 FQNEAQ. V lost 3 bases, J lost 7 bases, and 16 bases lay in between. CDR3 DNA: TGTGCCAGCAGCTTTTCCCCTCCTTCGGGGGAGCAGTACTTC. Protein sequence: CASSFSPPSGEQYF. The full variable domain, completed using reference TRBV7-8 and TRBJ2-7, is GAGVSQSPRYKVAKRGQDVALRCDPISGHVSLFWYQQALGQGPEFLTYFQNEAQLDKSGLPSDRFFAERPEGSVSTLKIQRTQQEDSAVYLCASSFSPPSGEQYFGPGTRLTVT.

On this clonotype: With a much larger clone just one base away, this may be a read error. The CDR3 reads CASRPDRDTEAFF. The CDR3 bases are TGTGCCAGCAGGCCAGACAGGGACACTGAAGCTTTCTTT. V and J are TRBV6-1 and TRBJ1-1, with 7 bases matching TRBD1. The CDR3 sequence is 13 residues long. From germline, CDR1 is MNHNS and CDR2 SASEGT. V lost 6 bases to trimming and J lost 3 bases; unmatched junction nucleotides: 4.

V is TRBV10-3 and J is TRBJ1-5; 8 bases agree with TRBD1. This CDR3 comprises 14 residues. CDR1 is ENHRY, CDR2 SYGVKD, per germline. V lost 10 bases and J lost 3; bases outside the gene matches: 8. The DNA for the CDR3 is TGTGCCACCCGCGCGGACAGGGACAATCAGCCCCAGCATTTT. It yields the protein CATRADRDNQPQHF.

This clonotype was found a few times. One junction end does not reproduce the germline sequence, and a read error may be involved. This chain joins TRBV7-9 and TRBJ2-1, with 9 nucleotides matching TRBD2. Germline V gene data show CDR1 as SEHNR and CDR2 as FQNEAQ (reference sequence). The CDR3 length is 16 residues. The CDR3 spells CAGSLRGSGSINEQFF. CDR3 in DNA: TGTGCCGGCAGCCTTCGCGGTAGCGGGAGTATTAATGAGCAGTTCTTC.

The rearrangement joins TRBV5-1 to TRBJ2-4; 7 nucleotides match TRBD2. Germline lookup yields CDR1 SGHRS and CDR2 YFSETQ. The CDR3 extends over 15 amino acids. V shed 0 bases and J 7 bases; nucleotides not matched to a gene: 7. Written as DNA, the CDR3 is TGCGCCAGCAGCTTGGCCAGCGGGGACGGTAACATTCAGTACTTC. Protein: CASSLASGDGNIQYF. The full variable domain, in which reference TRBV5-1 and TRBJ2-4 provide the parts outside the CDR3, is KAGVTQTPRYLIKTRGQQVTLSCSPISGHRSVSWYQQTPGQGLQFLFEYFSETQRNKGNFPGRFSGRQFSNSRSEMNVSTLELGDSALYLCASSLASGDGNIQYFGAGTRLSVL.

At least ten counts were recorded for this clonotype. The genes are TRBV24-1 and TRBJ1-2; D unclear. Trimming took 3 bases from V and 2 from J, leaving 0 bases between them. The CDR3 is made up of 11 amino acids. Germline assignment: CDR1 KGHDR and CDR2 SFDVKD. CDR3 sequence (DNA): TGTGCCACCAGTGATAACTATGGCTACACCTTC. As protein: CATSDNYGYTF.

This chain links TRBV20-1 with TRBJ1-1, with no clear D. There are 15 residues in the CDR3. V was trimmed by 0 bases and J by 9 bases, leaving 20 bases between them. Germline V gene sequence: CDR1 DFQATT, CDR2 SNEGSKA (reference sequence). The CDR3 region is CSARDGGKPDQKAFF. The CDR3 region has the DNA TGCAGTGCTAGAGATGGCGGGAAGCCGGACCAAAAAGCTTTCTTT.

This clonotype was counted once. The chain recombines TRBV2 with TRBJ1-1; 7 positions match TRBD1. J was trimmed by 3 bases and V by 6 bases; bases with no gene match: 10. Germline V lookup: CDR1 SNHLY, CDR2 FYNNEI. The CDR3 runs to 15 residues. DNA of the CDR3: TGTGCCAGCAGCGGAGCAGGGGGAGGCGACACTGAAGCTTTCTTT. This translates into CASSGAGGGDTEAFF.

In its sample, this clonotype was seen a few times. V usage is TRBV6-5 and J usage is TRBJ1-2; a weak D match, TRBD1 (5 bases). This CDR3 spans 15 amino acids. Trimming pared 3 bases from V and 5 bases from J, leaving 16 bases between. Germline lookup yields CDR1 MNHEY and CDR2 SVGAGI. In DNA, the CDR3 is TGTGCCAGCAGTTATAGGGGATCCACAGCGTATGGCTACACCTTC. Translated, it gives CASSYRGSTAYGYTF.

The chain is built from TRBV5-1 and TRBJ2-1, with 10 bases identical to TRBD2. CDR3 length: 16 amino acids. Germline-derived CDR1 and CDR2 are SGHRS and YFSETQ. The V and J ends lost 1 base and 9 bases, in that order; junction bases with no gene match: 10. CDR3 nucleotides: TGCGCCAGCAGCTTGTTGGGACTAGCGAATTCGGCTGAGCAGTTCTTC. Its protein product is CASSLLGLANSAEQFF. Looking up the rest from reference TRBV5-1 and TRBJ2-1 gives the full variable domain: KAGVTQTPRYLIKTRGQQVTLSCSPISGHRSVSWYQQTPGQGLQFLFEYFSETQRNKGNFPGRFSGRQFSNSRSEMNVSTLELGDSALYLCASSLLGLANSAEQFFGPGTRLTVL.